Within the sample, the clone carrying this T cell receptor (beta chain) is medium-sized (0.01 to 0.1%). TCRdb used MiXCR to reprocess the RT-PCR reads, holding one entry per CDR3 protein. Of thousands of distinct CDR3 sequences in the sample, around 8.5% are singletons; the top ten hold less than 5%. Trimming pared 3 bases from V and 6 bases from J, leaving 15 bases between. The CDR3 covers 14 residues. Per germline, CDR1 SQVTM and CDR2 ANQGSEA. The data belong to a study of immune reconstitution after stem cell transplant in scleroderma. This chain uses TRBV29-1 with TRBJ2-1; D possibly corresponds to TRBD2 (5 bases). This clonotype was sampled from a male donor with systemic sclerosis. This sample was taken before or after autologous hematopoietic stem cell transplantation (not recorded which). CDR3 coding DNA: TGCAGCGTTGATCGGGGAATCGGTGGCAATGAGCAGTTCTTC. Its translation is CSVDRGIGGNEQFF.